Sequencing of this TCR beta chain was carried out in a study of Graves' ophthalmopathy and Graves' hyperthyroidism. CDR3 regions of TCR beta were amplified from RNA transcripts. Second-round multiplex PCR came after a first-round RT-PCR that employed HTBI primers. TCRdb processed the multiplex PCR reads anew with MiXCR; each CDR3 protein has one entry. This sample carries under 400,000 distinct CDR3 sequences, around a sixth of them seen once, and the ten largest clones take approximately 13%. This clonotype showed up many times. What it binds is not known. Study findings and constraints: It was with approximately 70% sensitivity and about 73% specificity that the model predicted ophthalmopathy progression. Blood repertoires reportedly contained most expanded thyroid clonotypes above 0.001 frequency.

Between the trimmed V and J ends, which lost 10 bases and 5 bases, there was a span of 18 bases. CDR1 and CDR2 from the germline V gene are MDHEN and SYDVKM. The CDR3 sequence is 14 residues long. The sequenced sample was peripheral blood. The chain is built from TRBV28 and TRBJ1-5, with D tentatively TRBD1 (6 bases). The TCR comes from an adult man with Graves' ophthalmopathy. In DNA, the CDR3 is TGTGCCACCTCGCGGGGGGGCTTACATCAGCCCCAGCATTTT. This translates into CATSRGGLHQPQHF.